The rows below give T cell receptor beta chains drawn from one sample of a study of blood T cell repertoires in COVID-19. Libraries were prepared by immunoSEQ multiplex PCR; TCRdb keeps only in-frame clonotypes and omits some of them. This table has over 200,000 clones, about 86% appearing once. Material for sequencing was peripheral blood. These receptors were obtained from a middle-aged man with active or convalescent COVID-19. The conserved cysteine and the conserved F or W are not part of the CDR3 here. A D gene is named only where the DNA matches it firmly. Clone size is shown for a subset of rows, as once, few, many or a class of expanded clone.

D,J,V,size,CDR3
-,TRBJ1-6,TRBV14,-,ASSTFQVGSYNSPLH
-,TRBJ1-5,TRBV24-1,-,ATSGGGGQPQH
-,TRBJ2-7,TRBV3-1/TRBV3-2,few,ASSLRQYEQY
-,TRBJ2-1,TRBV7-2,-,ASSLARRAGRRNEQF
TRBD1,TRBJ2-7,TRBV7-9,-,ASTQARGPYEQY
TRBD1,TRBJ1-1,TRBV4-1,-,ASSQAPPGGRTEAF
-,TRBJ1-1,TRBV3-1/TRBV3-2,few,ASSPLEGKGSF
-,TRBJ2-7,TRBV6-5,-,ASSYSAGSYEQY
-,TRBJ1-5,TRBV4-1,-,ASSQGQFSNQPQH
-,TRBJ2-1,TRBV6-5,-,ASSYGKLGSYNEQF
TRBD1,TRBJ1-3,TRBV5-1,-,ASRRTTGDLGNTIY
TRBD1,TRBJ2-7,TRBV10-3,few,AISRDRGAYEQY
-,TRBJ1-4,TRBV7-9,-,ASRRTVEDEKLF
TRBD2,TRBJ2-5,TRBV6-5,-,ATHPLAGVAETQY
TRBD1,TRBJ1-1,TRBV30,-,AWSPDRENTEAF
TRBD1,TRBJ1-2,TRBV30,-,AWSSGQGAFNYGYT
-,TRBJ1-1,TRBV12-3/TRBV12-4,-,ASVRGLNTEAF
-,TRBJ1-4,TRBV10-3,few,AISEGQGSEKLF
-,TRBJ1-5,TRBV27,-,ASSAEGLKDQPQH
-,TRBJ2-1,TRBV4-2,-,ASSQGPSNNEQF
TRBD1,TRBJ2-3,TRBV11-3,-,ASSFRGLRTDTQY
-,TRBJ1-1,TRBV9,-,ASSVRGAGTEAF
TRBD1,TRBJ1-2,TRBV14,-,ASSREQGVYGYT
-,TRBJ2-3,TRBV2,once,ASRYTTDTQY
TRBD1,TRBJ1-1,TRBV11-3,few,ASSQTGGRDEAF
TRBD1,TRBJ1-1,TRBV4-3,-,ASSLGQGVEAF
TRBD1,TRBJ1-2,TRBV5-4,-,ASSKPQGQKSPNYGYT
-,TRBJ1-4,TRBV7-9,-,ASSLGGNNEKLF
-,TRBJ1-1,TRBV30,-,AWAGNTEAF
-,TRBJ2-3,TRBV6-5,-,ASRLALNTDTQY
TRBD1,TRBJ2-5,TRBV24-1,-,ATSDFGDREGETQY
TRBD1,TRBJ1-5,TRBV6-5,-,ASRRTGDNQPQH
-,TRBJ1-2,TRBV10-2,-,ASSESGFGEKGYT
-,TRBJ1-4,TRBV4-2,-,ASSQDPMGRVNEKLF
TRBD1,TRBJ1-5,TRBV10-3,once,AISESTTGPQPQH
TRBD1,TRBJ1-2,TRBV9,-,ASSPGGQADYGYT
-,TRBJ2-2,TRBV21-1,-,ASSQRGSEIAGELF
-,TRBJ2-2,TRBV5-4,-,ASSLALADTGELF
-,TRBJ2-3,TRBV9,-,ASSAGVQGTDTQY
-,TRBJ1-5,TRBV2,-,ASSQEVGNQPQH
-,TRBJ1-6,TRBV27,-,ASSLSPQGTGSPLH
TRBD2,TRBJ2-3,TRBV11-3,-,ASSRGEGTYRTDTQY
-,TRBJ1-2,TRBV24-1,once,ATSTGPLTGGYT
-,TRBJ1-1,TRBV4-2,-,ASSQESGGLAEAF
TRBD1,TRBJ1-5,TRBV19,-,ASSIGDRVDQPQH
-,TRBJ1-1,TRBV5-4,-,ASSGVQLHVNTEAF
-,TRBJ2-2,TRBV18,-,ASSPVGDGTGELF
-,TRBJ2-2,TRBV7-3,-,ASSLTLASNTGELF
-,TRBJ2-3,TRBV12-5,-,ASGTVGTDTQY
-,TRBJ1-5,TRBV30,few,AWSDKGAQPQH
-,TRBJ2-1,TRBV2,-,ASSVDPVRGEQF
-,TRBJ2-2,TRBV6-2/TRBV6-3,few,ASSLRLNTGELF
TRBD2,TRBJ2-1,TRBV7-7,-,ASSPSGGSNEQF